These T cell receptor beta chains were read from a single sample in a study of beta chain features in type 1 diabetes. Method: immunoSEQ multiplex PCR; TCRdb's copy keeps in-frame clones and lacks some. The sample lists tens of thousands of clones, approximately 59% occurring once. Sequencing was carried out using Tregs from blood. All receptors come from a woman between 18 and 29 years old in good health. The conserved cysteine and the conserved F or W are not part of the CDR3 here. Not every row has a clone size; where given, it reads once, few, many or a size class.

J	V	size	CDR3
TRBJ2-3	TRBV6-5	-	ASSPDLDTQY
TRBJ2-2	TRBV12-5	-	ASGLAKPQGDDTGELF
TRBJ2-3	TRBV7-2	-	ASSLGGAQY
TRBJ2-7	TRBV5-4	-	ASSLEVAGGNDEQY
TRBJ1-5	TRBV19	-	ASSIEDRANQPQH
TRBJ2-3	TRBV5-1	few	ASSLERGTDTQY
TRBJ1-2	TRBV4-3	-	ASSQEPGQYNGYT
TRBJ1-1	TRBV18	few	ASSPSVNTEAF
TRBJ2-6	TRBV6-5	-	ASSYWEGSGANVLT
TRBJ1-1	TRBV7-9	-	ASLQGAGTEAF
TRBJ2-3	TRBV2	-	AISYRGADTQY
TRBJ2-7	TRBV5-5	-	ASSHEGQGAHEQY
TRBJ2-7	TRBV10-3	once	AISARDNLYEQY
TRBJ2-3	TRBV9	-	ASSAPLQGTDADTQY
TRBJ1-1	TRBV2	-	ASSRDRLNTEAF
TRBJ2-1	TRBV10-3	-	AITTTGGDEQF
-	TRBV10-3	-	AIGGESEGYEQY
TRBJ1-5	TRBV18	-	ASSRDRVNQPQH
TRBJ1-6	TRBV30	-	AWSLNNSPLH
TRBJ2-1	TRBV4-1	-	ASSQADDLAGEDEQF
TRBJ2-3	TRBV7-9	-	ASSRDRGWDTQY
TRBJ2-6	TRBV7-3	few	ASSPVRGANVLT
TRBJ1-5	TRBV29-1	-	SVGTGNQPQH
TRBJ1-6	TRBV10-3	once	ATRRDSYNSPLH
TRBJ1-1	TRBV18	-	ASSPSTGGAVDTEAF
TRBJ1-2	TRBV6-5	-	ASSPSLTRLGGYT
TRBJ2-3	TRBV5-1	-	ASSLDPGTDTQY
TRBJ2-3	TRBV18	-	ASSPWGGGTDTQY
TRBJ2-7	TRBV6-5	-	ASTVQGTYEQY
TRBJ2-3	TRBV10-3	many	AISESALPESMQY
TRBJ2-2	TRBV5-1	-	ASSLLTGELF
TRBJ2-1	TRBV27	-	ASSLSSGSWWANEQF
TRBJ2-2	TRBV2	-	ASSEALGRGRTGELF
TRBJ2-1	TRBV13	once	ASSPGLAGEVF